This T cell receptor beta chain was identified in a study of Tregs in tolerant kidney transplant recipients. Broader study findings: Biological reproducibility was not directly addressed, but technical replication error appeared minimal. Findings come from small patient numbers and require larger validation.

CD4+CD25+CD127- Tregs, CD4+CD25- non-Tregs, CD4 and CD8 cells were sorted. In this sample, this clone turned up once. The antigen is unknown. Germline is not matched at one junction end, which may reflect a read error. Clones were read by immunoSEQ multiplex PCR, and TCRdb kept only the in-frame ones, dropping some. The profile shows approximately 260,000 clones, roughly 80% of them singletons. The sequence was collected from a human donor in good health. The sequenced material came from CD4+ T cells from blood.

CDR3 coding DNA: TGTGCCAGCTCTCCACCGATCGGACGGATGAACACTGAAGCTTTCTTT. Translation gives CASSPPIGRMNTEAFF. V and J are TRBV18 and TRBJ1-1; D is ambiguous. The CDR3 contains 16 residues. Germline-derived CDR1 and CDR2 are KGHSH and LQKENI.